A single sample is the source of the 14 T cell receptor beta chains below, sequenced in a study of blood T cell repertoires in COVID-19. Some clones are missing from TCRdb's copy, which holds only in-frame ones; the method was immunoSEQ multiplex PCR. In the table there are 150,000 to 200,000 clones, about 88% of which are singletons. Sample: peripheral blood. The receptors here all came from a young man with active or convalescent COVID-19.

The chain carries TRBV13 and TRBJ2-3; TRBD2 agrees at 11 bases. The CDR3 totals 16 residues. With V trimmed by 5 bases and J by 3 bases, 7 bases remained unmatched. Germline CDR1 reads PRHDT; CDR2 reads FYEKMQ (reference sequence). CDR3 sequence: CASSVQTSGKTDTQYF. CDR3 coding DNA: TGTGCCAGCAGCGTCCAGACTAGCGGGAAAACAGATACGCAGTATTTT.

This chain uses TRBV27 with TRBJ1-1; perhaps TRBD1 as D (6 bases). Germline-derived CDR1 and CDR2 are MNHEY and SMNVEV (reference sequence). V lost 8 bases, J lost 5 bases, and 12 bases lay in between. The CDR3 is made up of 12 amino acids. In nucleotides, the CDR3 is TGTGCCAGCTGGGCAGGGGTAACTGAAGCTTTCTTT. This gives the protein CASWAGVTEAFF.

The chain couples TRBV6-6 to TRBJ2-1; 10 nucleotides align to TRBD2. Germline V gives CDR1 MNHNY, CDR2 SVGAGI (reference sequence). The V and J ends lost 4 bases and 2 bases, in that order; junction bases with no gene match: 5. This CDR3 contains 16 residues. This CDR3 is CASSSISGRAYNEQFF. The CDR3 DNA is TGTGCCAGCAGTTCCATCAGCGGGAGGGCCTACAATGAGCAGTTCTTC.

This chain links TRBV19 with TRBJ1-1; D is uncertain. Germline V CDR1 and CDR2: LNHDA, SQIVND (reference sequence). V was trimmed by 2 bases and J by 1 base, leaving 5 bases between them. The length of the CDR3 is 13 residues. As DNA, the CDR3 is TGTGCCAGTAGTATAAGCCCGAACACTGAAGCTTTCTTT. It encodes CASSISPNTEAFF.

This chain uses TRBV27 with TRBJ2-7; tentative D call: TRBD1 (6 bases). The CDR3 covers 15 residues. Germline V gene lookup returns CDR1 MNHEY and CDR2 SMNVEV (reference sequence). With 2 bases removed from V and 2 bases from J, the gap between germline ends came to 13 bases. CDR3 amino acids: CASSLNQQGPYEQYF. The DNA for the CDR3 is TGTGCCAGCAGTTTAAACCAACAGGGTCCCTACGAGCAGTACTTC.

This chain connects TRBV7-9 to TRBJ2-3, with 7 positions matching TRBD1. This CDR3 spans 15 amino acids. V was clipped by 5 bases and J by 4 bases; unmatched bases: 9. From germline, CDR1 is SEHNR and CDR2 FQNEAQ (reference sequence). The CDR3: CASSPPDRRADTQYF. The CDR3, as DNA: TGTGCCAGCAGCCCCCCGGACAGGAGAGCAGATACGCAGTATTTT.

CDR3 nucleotide sequence: TGTGCCACCAGTGAAACCGGGACAGGGACTACAGATACGCAGTATTTT. Its protein is CATSETGTGTTDTQYF. The chain links TRBV24-1 to TRBJ2-3; 9 bases match TRBD1. This CDR3 is built from 16 residues. Germline values: CDR1 KGHDR, CDR2 SFDVKD. V lost 4 bases and J lost 3; bases outside the gene matches: 7.

V gene TRBV7-2 combines with J gene TRBJ1-2; a possible D gene is TRBD1 (6 bases). The germline V gene has CDR1 SGHTA and CDR2 FQGNSA. The CDR3 length is 14 residues. V lost 6 bases, J lost 6 bases, and 17 bases lay in between. The DNA for the CDR3 is TGTGCCAGCAGTCGGCCGGGGGGGGCGCATGGCTACACCTTC. Translated, it gives CASSRPGGAHGYTF.

Only one count was recorded for this clone. The chain is built from TRBV9 and TRBJ2-6; no definite D call. V was clipped by 4 bases and J by 4 bases, with 9 bases between them. Germline V gives CDR1 SGDLS, CDR2 YYNGEE. The CDR3 covers 14 residues. The CDR3 here is CASSLPGGANVLTF. CDR3 sequence (DNA): TGTGCCAGCAGCCTCCCCGGGGGGGCCAACGTCCTGACTTTC. Based on the CDR3 plus reference TRBV9 and TRBJ2-6, the full variable domain is DSGVTQTPKHLITATGQRVTLRCSPRSGDLSVYWYQQSLDQGLQFLIQYYNGEERAKGNILERFSAQQFPDLHSELNLSSLELGDSALYFCASSLPGGANVLTFGAGSRLTVL.

The rearrangement links TRBV7-9 to TRBJ2-7; 10 bases match TRBD2. The CDR3 has 16 residues. Germline CDR1 SEHNR, CDR2 FQNEAQ (reference sequence). The V gene end was trimmed by 4 bases and the J gene end by 7 bases; junction bases not matched to a gene: 13. The CDR3 reads CASSSPPLAGAGEQYF. The CDR3 nucleotides read TGTGCCAGCAGCTCCCCCCCCCTAGCGGGAGCGGGAGAGCAGTACTTC.

The rearrangement links TRBV28 to TRBJ1-1, with a weak D call TRBD1 (5 bases). The CDR3 extends over 16 amino acids. V lost 1 base and J 5 bases, leaving 17 bases between the germline ends. Germline lookup yields CDR1 MDHEN and CDR2 SYDVKM. The CDR3 DNA reads TGTGCCAGCAGTTTATCGGCTCTCGGGGGACGAACTGAAGCTTTCTTT. This codes for CASSLSALGGRTEAFF.

A word on this clone: This may stem from a read error, because a much larger clone lies one nucleotide away. The V and J genes are TRBV27 and TRBJ1-1; weak D call: TRBD1 (5 bases). CDR1 and CDR2 from the germline V gene are MNHEY and SMNVEV (reference sequence). The CDR3 is 13 residues long. Trimming cost V 3 bases and J 1 base, with 6 bases left between them. Here the CDR3 DNA reads TGTGCCAGCAGTTTCGGGGGGAACACTGAAGCTTTCTTT. Encoded protein: CASSFGGNTEAFF.

This clone was found once. The genes are TRBV7-9 and TRBJ1-4; D gene unclear. Trimming took off 1 base at V and 6 bases at J, with 12 bases between the two ends. The CDR3 extends over 15 amino acids. Germline V CDR1 and CDR2: SEHNR, FQNEAQ (reference sequence). In DNA form, the CDR3 reads TGTGCCAGCAGCTTAGTTTCGGGTTTGGATGAAAAACTGTTTTTT. It translates to CASSLVSGLDEKLFF.

The chain combines TRBV30 with TRBJ2-2; D gene uncertain. The V end lost 3 bases, the J end lost 6 bases, and 8 bases lay between the germline ends. The CDR3 is made up of 12 amino acids. CDR1 is GTSNPN and CDR2 is SVGIG in the germline V gene (reference sequence). CDR3 region: CAWSSLSGELFF. The CDR3 coding sequence is TGTGCCTGGAGCTCCCTGTCCGGGGAGCTGTTTTTT.